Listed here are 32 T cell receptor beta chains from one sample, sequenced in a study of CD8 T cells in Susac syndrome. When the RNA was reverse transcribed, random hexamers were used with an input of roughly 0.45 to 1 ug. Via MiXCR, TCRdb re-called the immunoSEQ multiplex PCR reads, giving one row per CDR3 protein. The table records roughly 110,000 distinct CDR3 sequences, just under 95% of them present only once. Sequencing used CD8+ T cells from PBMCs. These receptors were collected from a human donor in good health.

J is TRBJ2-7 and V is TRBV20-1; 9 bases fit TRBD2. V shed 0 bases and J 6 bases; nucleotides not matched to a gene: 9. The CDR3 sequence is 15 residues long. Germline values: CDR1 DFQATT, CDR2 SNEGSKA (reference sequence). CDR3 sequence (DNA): TGCAGTGCTAGAGATTCGGCGGGGGGGGTTTTCGAGCAGTACTTC. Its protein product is CSARDSAGGVFEQYF.

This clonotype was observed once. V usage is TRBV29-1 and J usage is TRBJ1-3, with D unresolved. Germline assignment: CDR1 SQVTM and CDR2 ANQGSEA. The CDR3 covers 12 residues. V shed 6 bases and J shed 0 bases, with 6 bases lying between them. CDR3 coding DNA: TGCAGCGTAGCAGACTCTGGAAACACCATATATTTT. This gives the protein CSVADSGNTIYF.

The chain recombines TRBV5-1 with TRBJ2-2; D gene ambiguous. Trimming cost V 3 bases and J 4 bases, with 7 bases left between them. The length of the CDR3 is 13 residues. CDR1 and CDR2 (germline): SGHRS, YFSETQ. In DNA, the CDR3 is TGCGCCAGCAGCTCGACCAGCACCGGGGAGCTGTTTTTT. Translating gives CASSSTSTGELFF. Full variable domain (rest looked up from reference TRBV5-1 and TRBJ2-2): KAGVTQTPRYLIKTRGQQVTLSCSPISGHRSVSWYQQTPGQGLQFLFEYFSETQRNKGNFPGRFSGRQFSNSRSEMNVSTLELGDSALYLCASSSTSTGELFFGEGSRLTVL.

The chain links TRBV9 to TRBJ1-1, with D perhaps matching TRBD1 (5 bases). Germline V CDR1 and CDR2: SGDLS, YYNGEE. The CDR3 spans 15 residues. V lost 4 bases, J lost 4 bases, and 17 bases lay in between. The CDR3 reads CASSPRGGGGTEAFF. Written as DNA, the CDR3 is TGTGCCAGCAGCCCCCGGGGGGGTGGTGGCACTGAAGCTTTCTTT.

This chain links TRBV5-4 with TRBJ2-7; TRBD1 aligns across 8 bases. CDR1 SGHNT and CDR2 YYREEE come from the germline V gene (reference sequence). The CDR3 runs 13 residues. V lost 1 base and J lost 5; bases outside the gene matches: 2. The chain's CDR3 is CASSLTGGNEQYF. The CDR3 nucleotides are TGTGCCAGCAGCTTGACAGGGGGTAACGAGCAGTACTTC.

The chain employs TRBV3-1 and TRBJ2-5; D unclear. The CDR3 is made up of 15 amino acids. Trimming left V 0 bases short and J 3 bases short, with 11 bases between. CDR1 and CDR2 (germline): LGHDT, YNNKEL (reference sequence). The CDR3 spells CASSQDAQTKETQYF. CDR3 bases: TGTGCCAGCAGCCAAGATGCACAAACTAAAGAGACCCAGTACTTC.

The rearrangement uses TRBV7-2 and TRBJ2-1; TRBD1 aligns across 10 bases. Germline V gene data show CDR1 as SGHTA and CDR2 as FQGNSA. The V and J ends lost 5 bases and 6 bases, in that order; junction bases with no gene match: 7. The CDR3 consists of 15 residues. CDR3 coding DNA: TGTGCCAGCAGCCATGACAGGGGGCTCGGCAATGAGCAGTTCTTC. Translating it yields CASSHDRGLGNEQFF. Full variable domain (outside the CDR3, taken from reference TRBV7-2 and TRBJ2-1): GAGVSQSPSNKVTEKGKDVELRCDPISGHTALYWYRQSLGQGLEFLIYFQGNSAPDKSGLPSDRFSAERTGGSVSTLTIQRTQQEDSAVYLCASSHDRGLGNEQFFGPGTRLTVL.

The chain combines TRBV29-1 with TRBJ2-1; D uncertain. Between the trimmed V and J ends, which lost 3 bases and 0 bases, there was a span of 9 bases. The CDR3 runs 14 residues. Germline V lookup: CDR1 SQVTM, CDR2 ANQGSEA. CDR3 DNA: TGCAGCGTTGATCCACCGAGCTCCTACAATGAGCAGTTCTTC. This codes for CSVDPPSSYNEQFF.

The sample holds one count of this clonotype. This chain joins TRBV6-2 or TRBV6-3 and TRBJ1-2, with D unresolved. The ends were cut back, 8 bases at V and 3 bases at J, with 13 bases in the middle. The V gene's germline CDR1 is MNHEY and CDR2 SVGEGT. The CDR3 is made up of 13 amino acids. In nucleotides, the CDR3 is TGTGCCAGCTCGGCCTCGGACTACTATGGCTACACCTTC. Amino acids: CASSASDYYGYTF.

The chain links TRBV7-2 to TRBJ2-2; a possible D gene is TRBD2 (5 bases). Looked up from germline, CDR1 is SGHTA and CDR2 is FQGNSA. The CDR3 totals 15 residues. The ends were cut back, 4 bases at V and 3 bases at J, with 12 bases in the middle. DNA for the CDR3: TGTGCCAGCAGCTCGAAGCGGTTTCACACCGGGGAGCTGTTTTTT. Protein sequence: CASSSKRFHTGELFF.

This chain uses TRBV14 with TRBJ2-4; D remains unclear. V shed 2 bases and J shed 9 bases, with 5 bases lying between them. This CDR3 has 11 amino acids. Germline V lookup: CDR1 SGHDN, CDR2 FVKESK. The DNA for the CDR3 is TGTGCCAGCAGCCAACTGACCATTCAGTACTTC. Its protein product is CASSQLTIQYF.

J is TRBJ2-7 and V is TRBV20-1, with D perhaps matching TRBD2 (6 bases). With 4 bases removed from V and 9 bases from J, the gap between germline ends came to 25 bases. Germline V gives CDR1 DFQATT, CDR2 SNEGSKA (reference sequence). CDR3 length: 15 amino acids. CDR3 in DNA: TGCAGTGCTACTCCCGGGACTCCCGACACTACCGTGCAGTACTTC. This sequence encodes CSATPGTPDTTVQYF.

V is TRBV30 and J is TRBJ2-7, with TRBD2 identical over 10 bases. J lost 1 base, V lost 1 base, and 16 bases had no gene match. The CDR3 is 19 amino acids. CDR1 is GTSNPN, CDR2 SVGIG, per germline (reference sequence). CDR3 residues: CAWSEGFPATSGTSYEQYF. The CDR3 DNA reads TGTGCCTGGAGTGAGGGCTTCCCAGCAACTAGCGGGACGTCCTACGAGCAGTACTTC.

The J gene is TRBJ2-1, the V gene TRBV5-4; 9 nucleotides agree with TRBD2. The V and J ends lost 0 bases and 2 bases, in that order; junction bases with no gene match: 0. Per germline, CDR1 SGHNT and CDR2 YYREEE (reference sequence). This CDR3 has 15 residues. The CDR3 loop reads CASSLGGRAYNEQFF. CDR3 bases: TGTGCCAGCAGCTTGGGCGGGAGGGCCTACAATGAGCAGTTCTTC.

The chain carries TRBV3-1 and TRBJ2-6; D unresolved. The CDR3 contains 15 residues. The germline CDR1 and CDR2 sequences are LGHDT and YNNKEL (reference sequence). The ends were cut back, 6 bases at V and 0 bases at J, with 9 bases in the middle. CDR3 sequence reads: CASSLTASGANVLTF. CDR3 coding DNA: TGTGCCAGCAGTCTGACGGCCTCTGGGGCCAACGTCCTGACTTTC.

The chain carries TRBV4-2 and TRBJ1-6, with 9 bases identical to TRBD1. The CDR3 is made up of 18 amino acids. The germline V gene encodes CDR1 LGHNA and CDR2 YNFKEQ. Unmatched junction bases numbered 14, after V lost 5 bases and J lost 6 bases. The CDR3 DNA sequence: TGTGCCAGCAGCACAAGCCCCTTGGGGACAGGGAGTAATTCACCCCTCCACTTT. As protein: CASSTSPLGTGSNSPLHF.

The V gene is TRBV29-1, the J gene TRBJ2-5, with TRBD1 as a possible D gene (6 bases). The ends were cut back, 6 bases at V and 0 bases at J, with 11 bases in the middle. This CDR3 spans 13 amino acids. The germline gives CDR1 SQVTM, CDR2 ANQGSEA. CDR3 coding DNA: TGCAGCGTCACCGACAGGTACCAAGAGACCCAGTACTTC. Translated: CSVTDRYQETQYF.

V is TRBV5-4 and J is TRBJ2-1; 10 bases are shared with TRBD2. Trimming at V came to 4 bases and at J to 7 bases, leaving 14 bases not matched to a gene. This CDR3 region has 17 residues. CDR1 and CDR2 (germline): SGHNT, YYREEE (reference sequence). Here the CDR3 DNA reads TGTGCCAGCAGCCGGATGTCAGCGGGGGGGCTCATAAATGAGCAGTTCTTC. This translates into CASSRMSAGGLINEQFF.

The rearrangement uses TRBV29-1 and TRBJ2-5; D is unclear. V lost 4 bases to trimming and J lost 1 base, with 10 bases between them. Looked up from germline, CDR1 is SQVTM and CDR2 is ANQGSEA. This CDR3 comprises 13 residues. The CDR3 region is CSVARSAQETQYF. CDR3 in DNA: TGCAGCGTTGCGCGGAGCGCCCAAGAGACCCAGTACTTC.

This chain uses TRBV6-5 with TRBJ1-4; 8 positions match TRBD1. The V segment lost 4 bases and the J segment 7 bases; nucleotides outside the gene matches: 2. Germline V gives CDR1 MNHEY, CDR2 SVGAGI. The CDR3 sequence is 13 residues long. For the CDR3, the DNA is TGTGCCAGCAGTTGGGGACAGGCTGAAAAACTGTTTTTT. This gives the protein CASSWGQAEKLFF.

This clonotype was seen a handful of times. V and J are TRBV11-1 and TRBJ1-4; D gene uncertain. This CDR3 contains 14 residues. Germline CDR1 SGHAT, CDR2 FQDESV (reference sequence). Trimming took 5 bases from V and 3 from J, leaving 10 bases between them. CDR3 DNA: TGTGCCAGCAGCCAAGACCCCGCTAATGAAAAACTGTTTTTT. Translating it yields CASSQDPANEKLFF.

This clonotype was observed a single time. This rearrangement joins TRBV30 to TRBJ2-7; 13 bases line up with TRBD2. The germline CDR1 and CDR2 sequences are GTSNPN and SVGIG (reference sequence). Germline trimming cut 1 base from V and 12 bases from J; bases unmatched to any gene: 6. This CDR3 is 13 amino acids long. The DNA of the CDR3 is TGTGCCTGGAGTGGACTAGCGGGGGGCCGGGGGTACTTC. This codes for CAWSGLAGGRGYF.

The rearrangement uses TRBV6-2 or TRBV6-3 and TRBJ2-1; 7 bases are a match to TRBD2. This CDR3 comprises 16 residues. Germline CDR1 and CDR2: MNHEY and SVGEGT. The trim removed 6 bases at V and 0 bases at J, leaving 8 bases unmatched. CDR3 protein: CASSMTSSRSYNEQFF. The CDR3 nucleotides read TGTGCCAGCAGCATGACTAGCTCCCGCTCCTACAATGAGCAGTTCTTC.

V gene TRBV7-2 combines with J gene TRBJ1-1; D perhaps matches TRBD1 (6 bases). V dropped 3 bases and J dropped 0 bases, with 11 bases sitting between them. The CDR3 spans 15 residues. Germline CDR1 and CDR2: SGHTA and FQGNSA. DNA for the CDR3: TGTGCCAGCAGCTTTATGACAGGCCTGAACACTGAAGCTTTCTTT. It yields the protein CASSFMTGLNTEAFF.

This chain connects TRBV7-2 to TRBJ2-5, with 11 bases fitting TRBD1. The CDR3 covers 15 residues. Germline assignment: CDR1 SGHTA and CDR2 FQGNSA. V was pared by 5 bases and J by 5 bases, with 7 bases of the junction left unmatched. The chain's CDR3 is CASSPRTGGRETQYF. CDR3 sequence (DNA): TGTGCCAGCAGCCCCCGGACAGGGGGCCGGGAGACCCAGTACTTC.

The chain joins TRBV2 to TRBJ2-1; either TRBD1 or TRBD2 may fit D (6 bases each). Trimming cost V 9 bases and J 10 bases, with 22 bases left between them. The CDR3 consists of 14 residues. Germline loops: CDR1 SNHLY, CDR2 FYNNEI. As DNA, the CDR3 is TGTGCCAGTGGGGGCGGGTCAAAACGGGGGGAGCAGTTCTTC. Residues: CASGGGSKRGEQFF.

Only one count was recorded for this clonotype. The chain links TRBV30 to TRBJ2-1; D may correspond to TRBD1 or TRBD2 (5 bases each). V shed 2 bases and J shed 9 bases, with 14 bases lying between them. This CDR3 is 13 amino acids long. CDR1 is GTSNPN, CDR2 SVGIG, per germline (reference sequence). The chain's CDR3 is CAWSRDLGAEQFF. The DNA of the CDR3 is TGTGCCTGGAGTAGGGACCTTGGTGCTGAGCAGTTCTTC.

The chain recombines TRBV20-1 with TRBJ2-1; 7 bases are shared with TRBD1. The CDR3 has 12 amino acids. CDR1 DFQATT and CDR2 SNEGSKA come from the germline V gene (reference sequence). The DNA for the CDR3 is TGCAGCACCGGGACAGATTACAATGAGCAGTTCTTC. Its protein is CSTGTDYNEQFF.

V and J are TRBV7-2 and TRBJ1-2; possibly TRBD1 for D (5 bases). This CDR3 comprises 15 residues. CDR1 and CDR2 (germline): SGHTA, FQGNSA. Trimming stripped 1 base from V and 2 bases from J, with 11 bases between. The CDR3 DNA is TGTGCCAGCAGCTTAGAGTCCGGGGGGAACTATGGCTACACCTTC. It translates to CASSLESGGNYGYTF. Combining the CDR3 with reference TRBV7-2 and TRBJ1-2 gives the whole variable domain GAGVSQSPSNKVTEKGKDVELRCDPISGHTALYWYRQSLGQGLEFLIYFQGNSAPDKSGLPSDRFSAERTGGSVSTLTIQRTQQEDSAVYLCASSLESGGNYGYTFGSGTRLTVV.

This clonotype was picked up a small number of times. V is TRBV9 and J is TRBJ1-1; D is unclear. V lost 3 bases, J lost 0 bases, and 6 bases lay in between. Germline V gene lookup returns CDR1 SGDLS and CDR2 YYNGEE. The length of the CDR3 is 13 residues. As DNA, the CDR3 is TGTGCCAGCAGCGCCCAGATGAACACTGAAGCTTTCTTT. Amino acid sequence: CASSAQMNTEAFF.

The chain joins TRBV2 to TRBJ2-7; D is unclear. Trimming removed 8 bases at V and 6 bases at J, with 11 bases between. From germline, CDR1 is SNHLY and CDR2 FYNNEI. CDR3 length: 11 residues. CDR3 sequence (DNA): TGTGCCAGCCGGCTGGCCCCCGAGCAGTACTTC. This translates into CASRLAPEQYF. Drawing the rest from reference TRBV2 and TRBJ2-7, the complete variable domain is EPEVTQTPSHQVTQMGQEVILRCVPISNHLYFYWYRQILGQKVEFLVSFYNNEISEKSEIFDDQFSVERPDGSNFTLKIRSTKLEDSAMYFCASRLAPEQYFGPGTRLTVT.

The CDR3, as DNA: TGCGCCAGCAGTCCCCCGGCCGGGGAGCTGTTTTTT. Protein product: CASSPPAGELFF. This chain links TRBV4-1 with TRBJ2-2; D uncertain. Trimming removed 6 bases at V and 6 bases at J, with 8 bases between. There are 12 residues in the CDR3. CDR1 MGHRA and CDR2 YSYEKL come from the germline V gene.